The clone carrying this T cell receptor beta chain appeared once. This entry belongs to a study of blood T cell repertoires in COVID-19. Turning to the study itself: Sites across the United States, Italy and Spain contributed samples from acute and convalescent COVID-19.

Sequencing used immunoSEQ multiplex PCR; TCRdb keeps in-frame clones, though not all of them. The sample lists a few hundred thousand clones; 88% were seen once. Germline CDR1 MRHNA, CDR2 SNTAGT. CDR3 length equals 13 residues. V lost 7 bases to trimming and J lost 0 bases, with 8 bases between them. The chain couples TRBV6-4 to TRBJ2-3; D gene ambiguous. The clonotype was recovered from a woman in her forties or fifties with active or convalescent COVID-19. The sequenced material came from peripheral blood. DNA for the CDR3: TGTGCCAGCATCTACTCTAGCACAGATACGCAGTATTTT. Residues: CASIYSSTDTQYF.